Here is one T cell receptor (beta chain) with its context. The junction had 9 bases not matched to a gene; V was cut back by 10 bases and J by 2 bases. The CDR3 length is 14 residues. The sample originates from a study of control samples from healthy donors and cancer patients. TCRdb's table, derived via immunoSEQ multiplex PCR, lists solely in-frame clones and lacks some. In the table there are about 93,000 clones, around 89% of which are singletons. This TCR came from a woman in her sixties or seventies in good health. The chain couples TRBV5-3 to TRBJ2-1; 7 bases match TRBD2. TRBV5-3 is placed among ORFs of uncertain function. The specimen was blood. The chain's CDR3 is CAGEGRAPYNEQFF. CDR3 DNA sequence: TGTGCCGGGGAGGGGAGGGCCCCCTACAATGAGCAGTTCTTC.